This TCR beta chain originates from a study of CD8+ T cells in alopecia areata. Extracted RNA was reverse transcribed into cDNA, the sequencing template. Assay: immunoSEQ multiplex PCR; the TCRdb copy retains only in-frame clones and omits some. The sample has approximately 150,000 clones; approximately 60% are singletons. Study-wide results and limits: When scalp samples are sequenced, resident alphabeta T cells of normal skin are also captured. TCRs were shared less clearly across patients than in mice, possibly for HLA-related reasons. Higher clonality was seen in lesional scalp than in normal scalp, especially in alopecia totalis/universalis.

Sorting of CD4+ and CD8+ T cells was performed on PBMCs. In regard to this clone: Its antigen is unknown.

The material sequenced was CD4+ T cells sorted from blood. This clonotype was sampled from a human donor in good health.

CDR3 loop: CAISDEPSEQFF. CDR3 sequence (DNA): TGTGCCATCAGTGATGAGCCGTCTGAGCAGTTCTTC. The chain employs TRBV10-3 and TRBJ2-1; D is unresolved. Germline V gene lookup returns CDR1 ENHRY and CDR2 SYGVKD. The CDR3 sequence is 12 residues long. V was pared by 3 bases and J by 9 bases, with 9 bases between.